The clone carrying this T cell receptor (beta chain) was recorded many times. This entry is derived from a study of T cell repertoires in cytomegalovirus infection. One entry per CDR3 protein, called by TCRdb with MiXCR from the reads. Altogether roughly 640,000 distinct CDR3 sequences are present, 20% to 25% being singletons, with the ten largest covering roughly 8%. The sequenced sample was CD8+ T cells from PBMCs. This receptor was obtained from a human donor in good health (CMV status not recorded). Some clones in this sample may be carry-over from other donors' samples.

The CDR3 loop is CASSLNGFNQPQHF. The DNA for the CDR3 is TGTGCCAGCAGCCTAAATGGGTTCAATCAGCCCCAGCATTTT. The V and J genes are TRBV12-3 or TRBV12-4 and TRBJ1-5; D unresolved. This CDR3 region has 14 residues. Between the trimmed V and J ends, which lost 6 bases and 3 bases, there was a span of 12 bases.